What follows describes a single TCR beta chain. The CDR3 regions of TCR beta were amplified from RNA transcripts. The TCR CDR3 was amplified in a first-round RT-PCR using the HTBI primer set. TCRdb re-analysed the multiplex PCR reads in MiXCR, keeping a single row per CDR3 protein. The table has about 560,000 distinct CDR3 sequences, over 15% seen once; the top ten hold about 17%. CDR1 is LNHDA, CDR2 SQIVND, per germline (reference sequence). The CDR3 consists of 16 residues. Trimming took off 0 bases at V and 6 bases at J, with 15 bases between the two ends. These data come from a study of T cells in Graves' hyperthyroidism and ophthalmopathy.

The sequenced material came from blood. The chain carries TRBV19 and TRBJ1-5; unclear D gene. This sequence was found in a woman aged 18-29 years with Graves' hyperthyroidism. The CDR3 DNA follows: TGTGCCAGTAGTATAGATTTGACTCCCCTGGGTCAGCCCCAGCATTTT. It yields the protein CASSIDLTPLGQPQHF.